This paragraph reports one T cell receptor beta chain. This CDR3 comprises 17 residues. CDR1 LNHNV and CDR2 YYDKDF come from the germline V gene (reference sequence). The V gene lost 3 bases and the J gene lost 0 bases, with 17 bases spanning the gap. The assay was immunoSEQ multiplex PCR, and TCRdb's table has in-frame clones only and misses some. The sample comprises 130,000 to 150,000 clones, roughly three quarters of which are singletons, and more than 10% rests with the top ten. This record comes from a study of cytotoxic CD8 clonotypes in ibrutinib-treated CLL. The chain combines TRBV15 with TRBJ2-5; D is ambiguous. The source was PBMCs, collected after 12 months of ibrutinib treatment. This TCR was recovered from a human donor with chronic lymphocytic leukemia. In DNA form, the CDR3 reads TGTGCCACCAGCAGTCCTGGGGTTAGTGCATACCAAGAGACCCAGTACTTC. It encodes CATSSPGVSAYQETQYF.